The table lists the clone carrying this T cell receptor (beta chain) with a few counts. This entry comes from a study of blood T cell repertoires in COVID-19. Trimming at V came to 0 bases and at J to 3 bases, leaving 1 base not matched to a gene. This CDR3 is built from 15 residues. Per the germline V gene, CDR1 is LGHNA and CDR2 is YNFKEQ. The method was immunoSEQ multiplex PCR; TCRdb's version includes in-frame clones alone and lacks a portion of them. Here the sample spans a few hundred thousand clones, approximately 90% being singletons. The sequence was collected from a woman aged 18 to 35 who had recovered from COVID-19. Sequencing was done on a sample of PBMCs or T cells enriched from blood (not recorded which). The chain has TRBV4-2 and TRBJ2-7; 11 bases are shared with TRBD2. Here the CDR3 reads CASSQEGLADYEQYF. CDR3 nucleotides: TGTGCCAGCAGCCAAGAGGGACTAGCGGACTACGAGCAGTACTTC.